This note documents a single TCR beta chain sequence. The antigen is unknown. TCRdb redid the calling of the 5' RACE reads with MiXCR, one entry per CDR3 protein. The repertoire has under 850,000 distinct CDR3 sequences, about 20% of them found once; the top ten carry about 20%. The data belong to a study of CD8 T cells in ankylosing spondylitis. Germline V CDR1 and CDR2: SGDLS, YYNGEE. This CDR3 comprises 14 residues. V lost 4 bases and J 5 bases, leaving 12 bases between the germline ends. Study findings and constraints: Disease-linked clones had a CD8+ phenotype and relatively low frequency in peripheral blood. Reactive arthritis synovial fluid and blood were previously reported to contain some motif variants. Characteristic of ankylosing spondylitis blood, it appeared, was a TCR beta motif comprising about eight highly homologous variants. Reportedly, disease-linked clones are significantly enriched in ankylosing spondylitis patients' matched synovial fluid.

The sequence was obtained from a male donor with ankylosing spondylitis. Sample: blood, either unsorted or a sorted T cell fraction (not recorded which). The chain couples TRBV9 to TRBJ2-2; D call uncertain. For the CDR3, the DNA is TGTGCCAGCAGCCCCCGGTACTGGACCGGGGAGCTGTTTTTT. Residues: CASSPRYWTGELFF.